A selection of T cell receptor beta chains follows, all from one sample in a study of quantifying T cell responses using KT2 cells. TCRdb called the UMI-ligation and nested PCR reads again in MiXCR, with one record for every CDR3 protein. The sample has around 56,000 distinct CDR3 sequences, around 12% seen once; the top ten hold approximately 10%. The sequenced material came from PBMCs spiked with cells of the T cell clone KT2. Receptors were obtained from a human donor. The CDR3 runs from the conserved cysteine through the conserved F or W. The order of the fields is CDR3 protein, CDR3 DNA, clone size, J gene, V gene, D gene. D genes are given only for firm matches. Size values are once, few and many counts, or a class for expanded clones, and some rows have none.

cdr3_aa: CASSSLPGDTDTQYF
cdr3_nt: TGTGCCAGCAGCTCCCTCCCAGGGGACACAGATACGCAGTATTTT
clone_size: once
j_call: TRBJ2-3
v_call: TRBV13
d_call: .

cdr3_aa: CASSIRLGVGEEQYF
cdr3_nt: TGTGCCAGCAGCATCCGGTTGGGAGTAGGAGAGGAGCAGTACTTC
clone_size: many
j_call: TRBJ2-7
v_call: TRBV5-6
d_call: .

cdr3_aa: CASSHGLDTQYF
cdr3_nt: TGTGCCAGCAGCCACGGGCTAGATACGCAGTATTTT
clone_size: few
j_call: TRBJ2-3
v_call: TRBV3-1
d_call: .

cdr3_aa: CASSLRGEQYF
cdr3_nt: TGTGCCAGCAGCCTCCGGGGGGAGCAGTACTTC
clone_size: .
j_call: TRBJ2-7
v_call: TRBV7-9
d_call: .

cdr3_aa: CASSHANARNTEAFF
cdr3_nt: TGTGCCAGCAGCCACGCTAACGCTAGGAACACTGAAGCTTTCTTT
clone_size: .
j_call: TRBJ1-1
v_call: TRBV14
d_call: .

cdr3_aa: CASSDLTAPHGNQPQHF
cdr3_nt: TGTGCCAGCAGTGACCTGACGGCTCCCCATGGCAATCAGCCCCAGCATTTT
clone_size: few
j_call: TRBJ1-5
v_call: TRBV6-1
d_call: .

cdr3_aa: CATEGSSYNEQFF
cdr3_nt: TGTGCCACGGAGGGAAGCTCCTACAATGAGCAGTTCTTC
clone_size: few
j_call: TRBJ2-1
v_call: TRBV6-1
d_call: .

cdr3_aa: CASSLAAGGPYEQYF
cdr3_nt: TGTGCCAGCAGCTTGGCCGCGGGGGGGCCATACGAGCAGTACTTC
clone_size: many
j_call: TRBJ2-7
v_call: TRBV5-4
d_call: TRBD2

cdr3_aa: CSASSRTGDEQYF
cdr3_nt: TGCAGTGCTAGCAGCAGGACAGGGGACGAGCAGTACTTC
clone_size: many
j_call: TRBJ2-7
v_call: TRBV20-1
d_call: TRBD1

cdr3_aa: CSVGPKTGGTYEQYF
cdr3_nt: TGCAGCGTTGGGCCAAAGACAGGGGGGACCTACGAGCAGTACTTC
clone_size: many
j_call: TRBJ2-7
v_call: TRBV29-1
d_call: TRBD1

cdr3_aa: CASSSRPIVGGYLYEQYF
cdr3_nt: TGTGCCAGCAGCTCTCGCCCCATAGTGGGAGGGTATCTTTACGAGCAGTACTTC
clone_size: many
j_call: TRBJ2-7
v_call: TRBV11-2
d_call: TRBD2

cdr3_aa: CASTDDRNPYF
cdr3_nt: TGTGCCAGCACCGATGACAGGAACCCGTATTTT
clone_size: .
j_call: TRBJ2-3
v_call: TRBV6-2/TRBV6-3
d_call: .

cdr3_aa: CASSEEEQLPIQANYGYTF
cdr3_nt: TGTGCCAGCAGTGAAGAGGAACAGCTACCCATCCAAGCTAACTATGGCTACACCTTC
clone_size: few
j_call: TRBJ1-2
v_call: TRBV2
d_call: .

cdr3_aa: CSACRGSSYNEQFF
cdr3_nt: TGCAGTGCGTGCAGGGGGAGCTCCTACAATGAGCAGTTCTTC
clone_size: many
j_call: TRBJ2-1
v_call: TRBV20-1
d_call: TRBD1

cdr3_aa: CASSFTGQATGELFF
cdr3_nt: TGTGCCAGCAGTTTTACGGGACAGGCCACCGGGGAGCTGTTTTTT
clone_size: .
j_call: TRBJ2-2
v_call: TRBV12-3/TRBV12-4
d_call: TRBD1

cdr3_aa: CASSSRTASSYNEQFF
cdr3_nt: TGTGCCAGCAGTAGCCGGACCGCTAGCTCCTACAATGAGCAGTTCTTC
clone_size: .
j_call: TRBJ2-1
v_call: TRBV27
d_call: .